This T cell receptor (beta chain) was profiled in a study of CD8 T cells in ankylosing spondylitis. This clonotype came up a few times. Its antigen remains unidentified. General study findings and limits: What seemed typical of ankylosing spondylitis blood was a TCR beta motif built from 8 or 9 highly homologous variants.

V was pared by 2 bases and J by 5 bases, with 13 bases between. The CDR3 totals 14 residues. CDR1 is SEHNR, CDR2 FQNEAQ, per germline (reference sequence). Generation of TCR beta libraries employed quantitative 5'-RACE incorporating molecular barcodes. One entry per CDR3 protein, called by TCRdb with MiXCR from the 5' RACE reads. The sample has under 250,000 distinct CDR3 sequences; roughly 32% are singletons. Sequences were obtained from blood, either unsorted or a sorted T cell fraction (not recorded which). The chain joins TRBV7-9 to TRBJ2-7, with D possibly being TRBD1 (6 bases). This receptor was obtained from a male donor with ankylosing spondylitis or in good health (not recorded which). CDR3 amino acids: CASSLPGTYDEQYF. CDR3 in DNA: TGTGCCAGCAGCTTACCCGGGACATATGACGAGCAGTACTTC.